Listed here are 17 T cell receptor beta chains from one sample, sequenced in a study of cytomegalovirus exposure and HLA in healthy donors. A multiplex PCR was run with 60 Vbeta primers and 13 Jbeta primers. Profiled with immunoSEQ multiplex PCR; TCRdb holds only in-frame clones, not every one. The repertoire holds roughly 250,000 clones, approximately 85% seen once, with roughly 2% in the top ten. Sequencing was done on a sample of PBMCs. These receptors were obtained from a woman aged 40 to 49 in good health and CMV-seropositive.

Written as DNA, the CDR3 is TGTGCCAGCAGTGAATCTCCGGACAGGACCTACGAGCAGTACTTC. This encodes CASSESPDRTYEQYF. The chain links TRBV2 to TRBJ2-7; 7 positions agree with TRBD1. The CDR3 runs 15 residues. The germline CDR1 and CDR2 sequences are SNHLY and FYNNEI. V was pared by 2 bases and J by 2 bases, with 6 bases of the junction left unmatched.

The V gene is TRBV19, the J gene TRBJ2-6; TRBD1 aligns across 8 bases. The germline gives CDR1 LNHDA, CDR2 SQIVND (reference sequence). The CDR3 covers 18 residues. V lost 5 bases to trimming and J lost 0 bases; unmatched junction nucleotides: 9. As DNA, the CDR3 is TGTGCCAGTAGTCTGGAGGGACAGGAGTTCTCTGGGGCCAACGTCCTGACTTTC. Its protein product is CASSLEGQEFSGANVLTF.

This sequence joins TRBV4-3 and TRBJ1-4, with 9 bases that match TRBD1. The CDR3 sequence is 16 residues long. V dropped 0 bases and J dropped 6; count of bases not matched to a gene: 5. CDR1 LGHNA and CDR2 YSLEER come from the germline V gene. Here the CDR3 DNA reads TGCGCCAGCAGCCAAGAACCGGGACAGGGCTATGAAAAACTGTTTTTT. Amino acids: CASSQEPGQGYEKLFF.

The chain is built from TRBV5-1 and TRBJ2-2, with 10 bases fitting TRBD2. The CDR3 is 16 amino acids. The trim removed 4 bases at V and 2 bases at J, leaving 5 bases unmatched. CDR1 and CDR2 from the germline V gene are SGHRS and YFSETQ. The CDR3 is CASSVLAGVNTGELFF. The DNA of the CDR3 is TGCGCCAGCAGCGTGCTAGCGGGGGTTAACACCGGGGAGCTGTTTTTT.

CDR3 sequence (DNA): TGTGCCAGCGGTTTCCTAGCGGGAGAAAAAAATGAGCAGTTCTTC. It is translated as CASGFLAGEKNEQFF. This sequence joins TRBV2 and TRBJ2-1; 10 nucleotides align to TRBD2. Germline V gives CDR1 SNHLY, CDR2 FYNNEI. Losses at the gene ends were 8 bases for V and 7 bases for J; bases not matched to a gene: 11. This CDR3 comprises 15 residues. Full variable domain (rest looked up from reference TRBV2 and TRBJ2-1): EPEVTQTPSHQVTQMGQEVILRCVPISNHLYFYWYRQILGQKVEFLVSFYNNEISEKSEIFDDQFSVERPDGSNFTLKIRSTKLEDSAMYFCASGFLAGEKNEQFFGPGTRLTVL.

The gene calls are TRBV7-6 and TRBJ2-5; a weak D match, TRBD1 (6 bases). The CDR3 is made up of 15 amino acids. Trimming took off 5 bases at V and 1 base at J, with 14 bases between the two ends. Germline CDR1 is SGHVS and CDR2 is FNYEAQ. The CDR3 DNA reads TGTGCCAGCAGCCCGAGCGGACAGAGCCAAGAGACCCAGTACTTC. Protein: CASSPSGQSQETQYF.

V is TRBV30 and J is TRBJ1-1; tentative D call: TRBD1 (6 bases). V was shortened by 3 bases and J by 6 bases, with 14 bases between the two germline ends. Per the germline V gene, CDR1 is GTSNPN and CDR2 is SVGIG (reference sequence). The CDR3 has 13 amino acids. The CDR3 DNA sequence: TGTGCCTGGAGCTGGGGGCAGGGCGCTGAAGCTTTCTTT. This sequence encodes CAWSWGQGAEAFF.

CDR3 DNA: TGTGCCAGCACGATTATAGAGGTATACGAGCAGTACTTC. Encoded protein: CASTIIEVYEQYF. This chain joins TRBV5-8 and TRBJ2-7; D is ambiguous. Trimming removed 6 bases at V and 4 bases at J, with 14 bases between. Looked up from germline, CDR1 is SGHTS and CDR2 is YDEGEE. The CDR3 totals 13 residues.

The chain joins TRBV9 to TRBJ1-2, with a weak D call TRBD1 (5 bases). Looked up from germline, CDR1 is SGDLS and CDR2 is YYNGEE. V lost 4 bases to trimming and J lost 3 bases, with 13 bases between them. The CDR3 covers 14 residues. The CDR3 DNA reads as TGTGCCAGCAGCCCAGGGTTACGAGACTATGGCTACACCTTC. Translating gives CASSPGLRDYGYTF.

This rearrangement joins TRBV27 to TRBJ2-1; 10 bases line up with TRBD2. Per the germline V gene, CDR1 is MNHEY and CDR2 is SMNVEV (reference sequence). Germline trimming cut 5 bases from V and 8 bases from J; bases unmatched to any gene: 9. The CDR3 sequence is 15 residues long. The chain's CDR3 is CASSASLAGVYEQFF. The DNA of the CDR3 is TGTGCCAGCAGTGCCAGTCTAGCGGGAGTGTATGAGCAGTTCTTC.

The rearrangement uses TRBV7-3 and TRBJ1-2; 9 positions match TRBD1. Germline V gene lookup returns CDR1 SGHTA and CDR2 FQGTGA. The CDR3 is 15 residues long. V trimming: 5 bases; J trimming: 7 bases; junction bases outside the gene matches: 11. The CDR3 sequence: CASSPRGDREIGYTF. In DNA, the CDR3 is TGTGCCAGCAGCCCCCGAGGGGACAGGGAGATTGGCTACACCTTC.

The CDR3 spells CASSRQGADLEGGNTIYF. In DNA, the CDR3 is TGCGCCAGCAGCCGACAGGGGGCCGATCTTGAAGGAGGAAACACCATATATTTT. The chain employs TRBV5-1 and TRBJ1-3; 10 bases agree with TRBD1. V was pared by 4 bases and J by 4 bases, with 14 bases of the junction left unmatched. CDR3 length: 18 amino acids. Germline CDR1 SGHRS, CDR2 YFSETQ. Complete variable domain (other parts from reference TRBV5-1 and TRBJ1-3): KAGVTQTPRYLIKTRGQQVTLSCSPISGHRSVSWYQQTPGQGLQFLFEYFSETQRNKGNFPGRFSGRQFSNSRSEMNVSTLELGDSALYLCASSRQGADLEGGNTIYFGEGSWLTVV.

The genes are TRBV19 and TRBJ1-3; D is perhaps TRBD1 (5 bases). Looked up from germline, CDR1 is LNHDA and CDR2 is SQIVND (reference sequence). The CDR3 is made up of 14 amino acids. Trimming removed 6 bases from V and 2 bases from J, with 11 bases in between. The CDR3 sequence: CASSWGFAGNTIYF. CDR3 bases: TGTGCCAGTAGCTGGGGCTTCGCTGGAAACACCATATATTTT.

The sample holds a few counts of this clone. The rearrangement uses TRBV7-2 and TRBJ2-7; TRBD1 agrees at 7 bases. The CDR3 has 15 amino acids. Trimming at V came to 4 bases and at J to 3 bases, leaving 9 bases not matched to a gene. Germline V gene lookup returns CDR1 SGHTA and CDR2 FQGNSA. The chain's CDR3 is CASSYDRARIYEQYF. As DNA, the CDR3 is TGTGCCAGCAGCTATGACAGGGCAAGGATCTACGAGCAGTACTTC. The entire variable domain, with the rest obtained from reference TRBV7-2 and TRBJ2-7, is as follows: GAGVSQSPSNKVTEKGKDVELRCDPISGHTALYWYRQSLGQGLEFLIYFQGNSAPDKSGLPSDRFSAERTGGSVSTLTIQRTQQEDSAVYLCASSYDRARIYEQYFGPGTRLTVT.

The V and J genes are TRBV6-1 and TRBJ2-3, with D perhaps matching TRBD1 (6 bases). Germline V gene sequence: CDR1 MNHNS, CDR2 SASEGT. CDR3 length: 14 amino acids. V was pared by 6 bases and J by 7 bases, with 17 bases between. The CDR3 is CASRKILTGHTQYF. CDR3 sequence (DNA): TGTGCCAGCAGAAAAATCTTGACAGGTCATACGCAGTATTTT.

The V and J genes are TRBV27 and TRBJ1-1; D is unclear. The V end lost 5 bases, the J end lost 1 base, and 14 bases lay between the germline ends. CDR1 and CDR2 from the germline V gene are MNHEY and SMNVEV (reference sequence). The CDR3 has 15 amino acids. The CDR3 sequence: CASSLGMVPNTEAFF. CDR3 DNA sequence: TGTGCCAGCAGTCTCGGGATGGTCCCGAACACTGAAGCTTTCTTT.

V gene TRBV6-5 combines with J gene TRBJ1-2; D is perhaps TRBD1 (6 bases). Germline loops: CDR1 MNHEY, CDR2 SVGAGI. Trimming stripped 1 base from V and 8 bases from J, with 14 bases between. The CDR3 consists of 14 residues. DNA for the CDR3: TGTGCCAGCAGTTACTTGTATTCAGGGGACGGCTACACCTTC. It is translated as CASSYLYSGDGYTF.